Below, 11 T cell receptor beta chains from the same sample are listed, as sequenced in a study of blood T cell repertoires in COVID-19. The repertoire was sequenced with immunoSEQ multiplex PCR; TCRdb's copy has only in-frame clones and lacks some. The table lists hundreds of thousands of clones, approximately 90% of them singletons. The sequencing sample was made of PBMCs or T cells enriched from blood (not recorded which). These receptors originate from a man aged 50 to 60 who had been exposed to COVID-19.

The V call is TRBV6-1, the J call TRBJ2-7; a weak D match, TRBD2 (5 bases). The germline V gene has CDR1 MNHNS and CDR2 SASEGT. V shed 2 bases and J shed 4 bases, with 15 bases lying between them. The CDR3 runs 15 residues. CDR3 sequence: CASSESGFHSYEQYV. DNA for the CDR3: TGTGCCAGCAGTGAATCGGGGTTCCACTCATACGAGCAGTACGTC.

V is TRBV6-5 and J is TRBJ2-7; 7 positions match TRBD1. Germline V lookup: CDR1 MNHEY, CDR2 SVGAGI. The CDR3 is 11 residues long. This CDR3 is CADRVTYEQYV. CDR3 nucleotide sequence: TGTGCAGACAGGGTAACCTACGAGCAGTACGTC.

This sequence joins TRBV5-1 and TRBJ2-1, with 8 bases matching TRBD2. Trimming took 2 bases from V and 2 from J; bases not matched to a gene: 6. This CDR3 is built from 16 residues. From germline, CDR1 is SGHRS and CDR2 YFSETQ. The CDR3 DNA reads TGCGCCAGCAGCTTACTGGGGCGGGGGGCCTACAATGAGCAGTTCTTC. It yields the protein CASSLLGRGAYNEQFF.

The CDR3 DNA reads TGCGCCAGCAGCACAGGGGATTTCTCTGGAAACACCATATATTTT. This gives the protein CASSTGDFSGNTIYF. The rearrangement uses TRBV5-1 and TRBJ1-3, with 7 bases matching TRBD1. In germline, CDR1 is SGHRS, CDR2 YFSETQ. CDR3 size: 15 residues. The V segment lost 4 bases and the J segment 0 bases; nucleotides outside the gene matches: 4.

This clone was seen a single time. The J gene is TRBJ1-2, the V gene TRBV7-9; 7 positions match TRBD1. CDR1 is SEHNR and CDR2 is FQNEAQ in the germline V gene (reference sequence). The junction had 7 bases not matched to a gene; V was cut back by 3 bases and J by 3 bases. The CDR3 runs to 15 residues. Here the CDR3 DNA reads TGTGCCAGCAGCTTTGGCCCAGGGGGACACTATGGCTACACCTTC. This gives the protein CASSFGPGGHYGYTF. Variable domain in full (rest from reference TRBV7-9 and TRBJ1-2): DTGVSQNPRHKITKRGQNVTFRCDPISEHNRLYWYRQTLGQGPEFLTYFQNEAQLEKSRLLSDRFSAERPKGSFSTLEIQRTEQGDSAMYLCASSFGPGGHYGYTFGSGTRLTVV.

V is TRBV11-2 and J is TRBJ2-2; the match to TRBD2 covers 7 bases. J gave up 6 bases and V 0 bases, and 1 base lay outside the gene matches. The CDR3 spans 14 residues. CDR1 is SGHAT, CDR2 FQNNGV, per germline. CDR3 sequence: CASSLDRGAGELFF. The DNA of the CDR3 is TGTGCCAGCAGCTTAGATCGGGGGGCCGGGGAGCTGTTTTTT.

The chain employs TRBV28 and TRBJ2-7; D remains unclear. V was shortened by 4 bases and J by 3 bases, with 4 bases between the two germline ends. Germline CDR1 and CDR2: MDHEN and SYDVKM. This CDR3 has 11 amino acids. Here the CDR3 DNA reads TGTGCCAGCAGTTCTAACTACGAGCAGTACGTC. This codes for CASSSNYEQYV.

The chain has TRBV6-5 and TRBJ1-4; no clear D gene. The CDR3 totals 14 residues. V shed 5 bases and J shed 7 bases, with 14 bases lying between them. Germline V gene data show CDR1 as MNHEY and CDR2 as SVGAGI. The CDR3 DNA reads as TGTGCCAGCAGTCCGGTATATACGGGTGAAAAACTGTTTTTT. The encoded protein is CASSPVYTGEKLFF.

The V call is TRBV7-2, the J call TRBJ2-7; maybe TRBD1 (6 bases). The V gene's germline CDR1 is SGHTA and CDR2 FQGNSA. The V and J ends lost 6 bases and 2 bases respectively, with 14 bases between them. The CDR3 covers 14 residues. This CDR3 is CASRTRGGAYEQYF. CDR3 nucleotide sequence: TGTGCCAGCAGGACGAGAGGGGGAGCCTACGAGCAGTACTTC.

The chain uses TRBV24-1 and TRBJ2-5; weak D call: TRBD1 (5 bases). The V gene's germline CDR1 is KGHDR and CDR2 SFDVKD. V lost 5 bases, J lost 1 base, and 7 bases lay in between. The CDR3 sequence is 13 residues long. The CDR3 here is CATSGGSQETQYF. The CDR3 DNA reads TGTGCCACCAGTGGGGGCTCCCAAGAGACCCAGTACTTC.

The V call is TRBV28, the J call TRBJ2-1; 9 nucleotides agree with TRBD1. The CDR3 is 15 residues long. V was pared by 5 bases and J by 4 bases, with 6 bases of the junction left unmatched. The V gene's germline CDR1 is MDHEN and CDR2 SYDVKM. CDR3 sequence: CASSLTGGSYNEQFF. As DNA, the CDR3 is TGTGCCAGCAGTCTCACAGGGGGCTCGTACAATGAGCAGTTCTTC.